Listed below are T cell receptor beta chains from one sample, sequenced in a study of T-cell reconstitution after alpha-beta-depleted transplantation in children. TCRdb reprocessed the PCR reads with MiXCR, giving one entry per CDR3 protein. The sample records about 500,000 distinct CDR3 sequences, 11% being singletons. This material consisted of PBMCs, mostly from graft donor cells, taken 180 days after TCRalphabeta/CD19-depleted stem cell transplant. The source of these receptors is a female patient aged 2 to 10 who had a stem cell transplant for aplastic anemia, so the T cells may come from the graft donor. CDR3s include the opening cysteine and the closing phenylalanine or tryptophan. A D gene is named only where the DNA matches it firmly. The size field is filled for only some rows; it gives once, few, many or a size class.

d_gene | j_gene | v_gene | abundance | len | CDR3aa | CDR3nt
TRBD2 | TRBJ2-1 | TRBV11-3 | NA | 14 | CASNSGSAYNEQFF | TGTGCCAGCAATAGCGGGAGCGCCTACAATGAGCAGTTCTTC
TRBD1 | TRBJ2-5 | TRBV5-1 | many | 14 | CASSPQGAWETQYF | TGCGCCAGCAGCCCGCAGGGGGCTTGGGAGACCCAGTACTTC
TRBD1 | TRBJ2-2 | TRBV7-7 | few | 15 | CASSSGQGVAGELFF | TGTGCCAGCAGCTCCGGACAGGGAGTAGCCGGGGAGCTGTTTTTT
NA | TRBJ2-1 | TRBV28 | few | 14 | CASSLVAEWDEQFF | TGTGCCAGCAGTTTGGTAGCGGAATGGGATGAGCAGTTCTTC
TRBD1 | TRBJ1-2 | TRBV20-1 | few | 14 | CSAPGTGVTYGYTF | TGCAGTGCTCCCGGGACAGGGGTTACCTATGGCTACACCTTC
TRBD1 | TRBJ1-6 | TRBV6-2/TRBV6-3 | few | 14 | CASSFGQAPSPLHF | TGTGCCAGCAGCTTCGGACAGGCGCCTTCACCCCTCCACTTT
NA | TRBJ2-1 | TRBV5-1 | few | 18 | CASSLEKVQRRRNNEQFF | TGCGCCAGCAGCTTGGAAAAAGTTCAGCGGAGGAGAAACAATGAGCAGTTCTTC
NA | TRBJ2-1 | TRBV14 | NA | 13 | CASSQLQRNEQFF | TGTGCCAGCAGCCAATTACAGAGGAATGAGCAGTTCTTC
NA | TRBJ1-5 | TRBV7-2 | NA | 16 | CASSLWGGGSNQPQHF | TGTGCCAGCAGCTTATGGGGAGGGGGTAGCAATCAGCCCCAGCATTTT
TRBD1 | TRBJ1-6 | TRBV29-1 | few | 15 | CSVVFGGQKGSPLHF | TGCAGCGTTGTATTTGGGGGACAGAAGGGTTCACCCCTCCACTTT
TRBD2 | TRBJ2-7 | TRBV5-1 | few | 17 | CASSRGLAGDPGYEQYF | TGCGCCAGCAGCAGGGGACTAGCGGGAGACCCTGGGTACGAGCAGTACTTC
NA | TRBJ1-6 | TRBV7-9 | NA | 14 | CASSLQDPNSPLHF | TGTGCCAGCAGCTTACAGGACCCTAATTCACCCCTCCACTTT
TRBD2 | TRBJ2-1 | TRBV7-9 | few | 16 | CASSIPIGRNRSEQFF | TGTGCCAGCAGCATACCCATCGGGAGGAATAGGAGTGAGCAGTTCTTC
NA | TRBJ2-3 | TRBV15 | NA | 13 | CASKQGSTDTQYF | TGTGCCAGCAAGCAGGGGAGCACAGATACGCAGTATTTT
NA | TRBJ2-3 | TRBV5-1 | many | 15 | CASSFTGLSTDTQYF | TGCGCCAGCAGTTTTACGGGACTTAGCACAGATACGCAGTATTTT
TRBD1 | TRBJ1-1 | TRBV20-1 | NA | 14 | CSASKTGKGTEAFF | TGCAGTGCTTCTAAGACAGGGAAAGGCACTGAAGCTTTCTTT
TRBD1 | TRBJ1-6 | TRBV20-1 | NA | 16 | CSARGGGGGNNSPLHF | TGCAGTGCTAGAGGAGGGGGCGGTGGAAATAATTCACCCCTCCACTTT
NA | TRBJ1-2 | TRBV5-1 | few | 14 | CASSRDQGNYGYTF | TGCGCCAGCAGCCGTGACCAGGGGAACTATGGCTACACCTTC
NA | TRBJ1-2 | TRBV6-5 | many | 11 | CASSSGNGYTF | TGTGCCAGCAGTTCAGGGAATGGCTACACCTTC
TRBD1 | TRBJ2-5 | TRBV19 | NA | 15 | CASSAAGTVQETQYF | TGTGCCAGTAGTGCCGCCGGGACAGTTCAAGAGACCCAGTACTTC
NA | TRBJ2-1 | TRBV6-2/TRBV6-3 | many | 14 | CASSFDGSHNEQFF | TGTGCCAGCAGTTTCGACGGGAGTCACAATGAGCAGTTCTTC
TRBD2 | TRBJ2-1 | TRBV5-1 | few | 16 | CASSLARLAGGSVQFF | TGCGCCAGCAGCTTGGCCCGGCTAGCGGGAGGGTCGGTGCAGTTCTTC
NA | TRBJ2-7 | TRBV20-1 | NA | 17 | CSARDTQWIGVPYEQYF | TGCAGTGCTAGAGATACCCAATGGATTGGGGTCCCCTACGAGCAGTACTTC
NA | TRBJ2-1 | TRBV20-1 | many | 15 | CSAKIRRELYNEQFF | TGCAGTGCTAAAATTCGGCGGGAATTATACAATGAGCAGTTCTTC
NA | TRBJ1-2 | TRBV7-2 | few | 14 | CASSLEVSHYGYTF | TGTGCCAGCAGCTTAGAGGTCAGCCACTATGGCTACACCTTC
NA | TRBJ1-4 | TRBV20-1 | NA | 13 | CSARVGRKEKLFF | TGCAGTGCTAGAGTTGGCAGGAAGGAGAAACTGTTTTTT
NA | TRBJ2-3 | TRBV5-1 | few | 15 | CASSLVSTSQGAQYF | TGCGCCAGCAGCTTGGTTTCTACTAGTCAAGGGGCGCAGTATTTT
NA | TRBJ2-1 | TRBV19 | few | 16 | CASSRLQGPPYNEQFF | TGTGCCAGTAGTCGGTTGCAGGGACCTCCCTACAATGAGCAGTTCTTC
TRBD1 | TRBJ2-2 | TRBV4-3 | once | 15 | CASSQGTGDTGELSF | TGCGCCAGCAGCCAAGGGACAGGGGACACCGGGGAGCTGTCTTTT
NA | TRBJ1-5 | TRBV20-1 | NA | 18 | CSARLQGRFGYSNQPQHF | TGCAGTGCTAGATTACAGGGAAGGTTTGGATATAGCAATCAGCCCCAGCATTTT
TRBD1 | TRBJ1-2 | TRBV6-1 | few | 14 | CASSATGTGIGYTF | TGTGCCAGCAGTGCGACCGGGACAGGGATTGGCTACACCTTC
NA | TRBJ2-3 | TRBV18 | few | 17 | CASSRIRGNWIGDTQYF | TGTGCCAGCTCACGAATCCGGGGGAATTGGATCGGAGATACGCAGTATTTT